These 13 T cell receptor beta chains were all obtained from the same sample, sequenced in a study of cytomegalovirus exposure and HLA in healthy donors. Primers: 60 Vbeta forward and 13 Jbeta reverse. Profiling relied on immunoSEQ multiplex PCR, and the TCRdb table lists in-frame clones only, not all of them. Of around 170,000 clones in the sample, around 85% were seen once. Sequenced: PBMCs. All receptors derive from a man in his fifties in good health and CMV-seronegative.

The CDR3 DNA is TGTGCCAGCAGCTATAGGGACACCTCAGGTCAGCCCCAGCATTTT. As protein: CASSYRDTSGQPQHF. The chain combines TRBV6-6 with TRBJ1-5; D is possibly TRBD1 (6 bases). The length of the CDR3 is 15 residues. The V and J ends lost 6 bases and 6 bases respectively, with 18 bases between them. In germline, CDR1 is MNHNY, CDR2 SVGAGI (reference sequence).

The chain combines TRBV6-5 with TRBJ2-2, with TRBD2 identical over 9 bases. The CDR3 totals 15 residues. Germline V gives CDR1 MNHEY, CDR2 SVGAGI. V lost 6 bases to trimming and J lost 0 bases; unmatched junction nucleotides: 2. CDR3 sequence reads: CASRLAGANTGELFF. The CDR3 bases are TGTGCCAGCAGATTAGCGGGGGCGAACACCGGGGAGCTGTTTTTT.

V is TRBV4-3 and J is TRBJ2-7; maybe TRBD2 (5 bases). The V end lost 0 bases, the J end lost 3 bases, and 6 bases lay between the germline ends. Looked up from germline, CDR1 is LGHNA and CDR2 is YSLEER. This CDR3 has 13 residues. Here the CDR3 reads CASSQDAGYEQYF. The CDR3 bases are TGCGCCAGCAGCCAAGATGCGGGCTACGAGCAGTACTTC.

The chain uses TRBV7-6 and TRBJ2-7, with 8 bases lining up with TRBD1. Germline lookup yields CDR1 SGHVS and CDR2 FNYEAQ. V dropped 5 bases and J dropped 3; count of bases not matched to a gene: 9. The CDR3 loop spans 15 amino acids. The CDR3 nucleotides read TGTGCCAGCAGCCCGGGGACAGGTGATTTCTACGAGCAGTACTTC. Its protein is CASSPGTGDFYEQYF. Together with reference TRBV7-6 and TRBJ2-7, the CDR3 gives the full variable domain: GAGVSQSPRYKVTKRGQDVALRCDPISGHVSLYWYRQALGQGPEFLTYFNYEAQQDKSGLPNDRFSAERPEGSISTLTIQRTEQRDSAMYRCASSPGTGDFYEQYFGPGTRLTVT.

The chain uses TRBV6-4 and TRBJ1-1; D ambiguous. CDR1 MRHNA and CDR2 SNTAGT come from the germline V gene. The germline V and J ends were trimmed by 4 bases and 1 base, with 10 bases remaining between them. The CDR3 extends over 14 amino acids. As DNA, the CDR3 is TGTGCCAGCAGTGCCATTGGAGCGAACACTGAAGCTTTCTTT. Residues: CASSAIGANTEAFF.

The chain employs TRBV5-6 and TRBJ2-3, with TRBD2 identical over 11 bases. This CDR3 has 16 residues. CDR1 is SGHDT and CDR2 is YYEEEE in the germline V gene. With 4 bases clipped from V and 1 base from J, the junction kept 5 bases outside the gene matches. The CDR3 region is CASSPLAGGRTDTQYF. The CDR3 coding sequence is TGTGCCAGCAGCCCTTTAGCGGGGGGGCGCACAGATACGCAGTATTTT. The entire variable domain, with the rest obtained from reference TRBV5-6 and TRBJ2-3, is as follows: DAGVTQSPTHLIKTRGQQVTLRCSPKSGHDTVSWYQQALGQGPQFIFQYYEEEERQRGNFPDRFSGHQFPNYSSELNVNALLLGDSALYLCASSPLAGGRTDTQYFGPGTRLTVL.

This chain links TRBV9 with TRBJ2-3; 9 positions match TRBD2. CDR1 and CDR2 from the germline V gene are SGDLS and YYNGEE. Unmatched junction bases numbered 0, after V lost 4 bases and J lost 0 bases. The CDR3 is 14 residues long. CDR3 sequence (DNA): TGTGCCAGCAGCCTAGCGGGGAGCACAGATACGCAGTATTTT. It is translated as CASSLAGSTDTQYF.

The genes are TRBV4-2 and TRBJ2-1; TRBD2 agrees at 14 bases. CDR1 LGHNA and CDR2 YNFKEQ come from the germline V gene. Losses at the gene ends were 1 base for V and 3 bases for J; bases not matched to a gene: 5. The CDR3 is 18 residues long. This CDR3 reads CASSQVGTSGGLYNEQFF. The CDR3 nucleotides are TGTGCCAGCAGCCAAGTCGGGACTAGCGGGGGCCTCTACAATGAGCAGTTCTTC.

The gene calls are TRBV5-1 and TRBJ2-4, with D possibly TRBD1 on 6 matching bases. The length of the CDR3 is 14 residues. V lost 4 bases to trimming and J lost 13 bases, with 21 bases between them. CDR1 is SGHRS and CDR2 is YFSETQ in the germline V gene. CDR3 protein: CASSDSTGPTGQYF. CDR3 sequence (DNA): TGCGCCAGCAGCGACTCAACGGGCCCCACAGGGCAGTACTTC. Full variable domain (rest looked up from reference TRBV5-1 and TRBJ2-4): KAGVTQTPRYLIKTRGQQVTLSCSPISGHRSVSWYQQTPGQGLQFLFEYFSETQRNKGNFPGRFSGRQFSNSRSEMNVSTLELGDSALYLCASSDSTGPTGQYFGAGTRLSVL.

The J gene is TRBJ2-7, the V gene TRBV7-2; TRBD1 matches at 9 bases. The CDR3 extends over 18 amino acids. Germline V gives CDR1 SGHTA, CDR2 FQGNSA. V was clipped by 0 bases and J by 1 base; unmatched bases: 10. The CDR3 DNA reads TGTGCCAGCAGCTTAGCGACGGCAGGGACAGGGTTTTCCTACGAGCAGTACTTC. This gives the protein CASSLATAGTGFSYEQYF.

This clone was found a few times. V is TRBV27 and J is TRBJ1-4, with TRBD1 matching over 7 bases. CDR3 length: 14 residues. The trim removed 6 bases at V and 4 bases at J, leaving 5 bases unmatched. Germline V CDR1 and CDR2: MNHEY, SMNVEV (reference sequence). The CDR3 region is CASRKTGNNEKLFF. DNA for the CDR3: TGTGCCAGCAGAAAGACAGGGAATAATGAAAAACTGTTTTTT.

The gene calls are TRBV9 and TRBJ2-7; 9 bases are a match to TRBD1. In germline, CDR1 is SGDLS, CDR2 YYNGEE. This CDR3 region has 12 residues. V shed 2 bases and J 7 bases; nucleotides not matched to a gene: 1. CDR3 region: CASSVDRGEQYF. The CDR3 DNA reads as TGTGCCAGCAGCGTCGACAGGGGGGAGCAGTACTTC.

On this clone itself: One end of the junction varies from germline; a read error may be responsible. V usage is TRBV7-9 and J usage is TRBJ1-6; 7 nucleotides match TRBD1. Germline CDR1 is SEHNR and CDR2 is FQNEAQ (reference sequence). CDR3 length equals 14 residues. The CDR3 spells CSSSFDRANSPLHF. The CDR3 bases are TGTTCCAGCAGCTTCGACAGGGCTAATTCACCCCTCCACTTT.